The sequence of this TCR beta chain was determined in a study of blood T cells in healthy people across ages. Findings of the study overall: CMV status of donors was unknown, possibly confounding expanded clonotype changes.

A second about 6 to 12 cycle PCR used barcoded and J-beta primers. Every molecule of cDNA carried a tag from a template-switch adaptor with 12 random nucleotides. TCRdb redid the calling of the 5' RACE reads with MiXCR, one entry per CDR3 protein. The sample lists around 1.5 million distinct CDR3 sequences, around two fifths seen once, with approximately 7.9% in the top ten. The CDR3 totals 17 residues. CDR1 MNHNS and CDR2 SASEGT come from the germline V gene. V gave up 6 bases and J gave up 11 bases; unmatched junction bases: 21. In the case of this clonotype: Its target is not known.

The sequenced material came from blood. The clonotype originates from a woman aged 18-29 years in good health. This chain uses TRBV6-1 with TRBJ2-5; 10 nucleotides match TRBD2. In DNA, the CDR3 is TGTGCCAGCAGCAAACCCCCGGGGCTAGCGGGAGATGATGAGCAGTACTTC. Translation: CASSKPPGLAGDDEQYF.